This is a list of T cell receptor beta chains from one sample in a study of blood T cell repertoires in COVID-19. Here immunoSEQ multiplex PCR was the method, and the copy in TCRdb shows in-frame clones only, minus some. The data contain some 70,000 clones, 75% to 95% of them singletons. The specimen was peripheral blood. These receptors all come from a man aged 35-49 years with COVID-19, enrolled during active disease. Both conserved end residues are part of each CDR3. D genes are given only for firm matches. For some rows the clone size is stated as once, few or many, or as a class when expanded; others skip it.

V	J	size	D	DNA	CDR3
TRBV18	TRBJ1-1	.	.	TGTGCCAGCTCACTTTCGACAGGTCAGAACACTGAAGCTTTCTTT	CASSLSTGQNTEAFF
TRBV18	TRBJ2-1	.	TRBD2	TGTGCCAGCTCACCACCTGGCGGGGGGGAGATTAGTGAGCAGTTCTTC	CASSPPGGGEISEQFF
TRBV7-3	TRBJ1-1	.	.	TGTGCCAGCAGCTTAAGTCAGGGAAGAGAAGCTTTCTTT	CASSLSQGREAFF
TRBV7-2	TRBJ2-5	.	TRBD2	TGTGCCAGCAGCTTAAGGGCGACTAGCGGGGGCCCGAGGGAGACCCAGTACTTC	CASSLRATSGGPRETQYF
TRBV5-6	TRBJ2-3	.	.	TGTGCCAGCAGCTTGTCGGGAGATACGCAGTATTTT	CASSLSGDTQYF
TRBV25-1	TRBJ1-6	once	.	TGTGCCAGCAGTGAACCGAATTCACCCCTCCACTTT	CASSEPNSPLHF
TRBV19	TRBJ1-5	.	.	TGTGCCAGTAGTCAAATTAGCAATCAGCCCCAGCATTTT	CASSQISNQPQHF
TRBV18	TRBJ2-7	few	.	TGTGCCAGCTCATCCGGAGGGTTCTACGAGCAGTACTTC	CASSSGGFYEQYF
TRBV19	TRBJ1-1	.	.	TGTGCCAGTAGCCTTACAGGTGAAGCTTTCTTT	CASSLTGEAFF
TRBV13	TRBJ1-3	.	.	TGTGCCAGCAGCTTAGGGGGGGGATTCAAAGCCGACACCATATATTTT	CASSLGGGFKADTIYF
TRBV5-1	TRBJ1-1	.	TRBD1	TGCGCCAGCAGCCGGGGGACAGGATATTCTGAAGCTTTCTTT	CASSRGTGYSEAFF
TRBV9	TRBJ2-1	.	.	TGTGCCAGCAGCCAGGGCAATGAGCAGTTCTTC	CASSQGNEQFF
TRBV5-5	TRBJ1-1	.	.	TGTGCCAGCAGTCTCCTTGGCCCTCACGCCACAATGAACACTGAAGCTTTCTTT	CASSLLGPHATMNTEAFF
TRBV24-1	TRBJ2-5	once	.	TGTGCCACCAGTGATCCTCTGACAGGTCGGGAGACCCAGTACTTC	CATSDPLTGRETQYF
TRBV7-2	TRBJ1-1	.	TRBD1	TGTGCCAGCAGCCCACAGGGGCTCGACACTGAAGCTTTCTTT	CASSPQGLDTEAFF
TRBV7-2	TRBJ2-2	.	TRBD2	TGTGCCAGCAGCAACACTATGACTAGCAGAGGCACCGGGGAGCTGTTTTTT	CASSNTMTSRGTGELFF
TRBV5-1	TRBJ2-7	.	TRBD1	TGCGCCAGCAGCTTTGGGACAGGGTTCGACGAGCAGTACTTC	CASSFGTGFDEQYF
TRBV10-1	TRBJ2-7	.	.	TGCGCCAGCAGTGAGATCTGGCGGGGGCAATACGAGCAGTACTTC	CASSEIWRGQYEQYF
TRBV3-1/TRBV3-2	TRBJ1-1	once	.	TGTGCCAGCAGCCAGGGGGCACACACTGAAGCTTTCTTT	CASSQGAHTEAFF
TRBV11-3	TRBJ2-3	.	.	TGTGCCAGCAGCCCAGCCGCGGCCACAGATACGCAGTATTTT	CASSPAAATDTQYF
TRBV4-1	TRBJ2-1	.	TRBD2	TGCGCCAGCAGCCAAGAGAGGACTAGCGTAAATGAGCAGTTCTTC	CASSQERTSVNEQFF
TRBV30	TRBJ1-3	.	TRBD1	TGTGCCTGGGAGACAGGGCCGGAGAGCACCATATATTTT	CAWETGPESTIYF
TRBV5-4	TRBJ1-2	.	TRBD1	TGTGCCAGCAGCTTGGTCTTTGGACAGGGGGTCGGTGGCTACACCTTC	CASSLVFGQGVGGYTF
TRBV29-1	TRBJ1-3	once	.	TGCAGCGTTGAAATGGGACTCTCTGGAAACACCATATATTTT	CSVEMGLSGNTIYF
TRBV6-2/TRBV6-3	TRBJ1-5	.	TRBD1	TGTGCCAGCAGCACGACAGGGGCAAATCAGCCCCAGCATTTT	CASSTTGANQPQHF
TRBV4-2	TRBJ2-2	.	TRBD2	TGTGCCAGCAGTCGGGCGGGGGGTACCGGGGAGCTGTTTTTT	CASSRAGGTGELFF
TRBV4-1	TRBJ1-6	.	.	TGCGCCAGCAGCCAAACCTTGAGGGAAGTGGTGAGGTCACCCCTCCACTTT	CASSQTLREVVRSPLHF
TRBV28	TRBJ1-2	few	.	TGTGCCAGCGGGGAGTTACGTGTCTATGGCTACACCTTC	CASGELRVYGYTF
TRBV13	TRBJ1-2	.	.	TGTGCCAGCAGCGATAGGGGCTATGGCTACACCTTC	CASSDRGYGYTF
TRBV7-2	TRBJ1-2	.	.	TGTGCCAGCAGCTCACAGGGTGGGGTTGTGGGCTACACCTTC	CASSSQGGVVGYTF
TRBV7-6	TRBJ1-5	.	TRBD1	TGTGCCAGCAGCCCTGGACAGGGAAGGCAGCCCCAGCATTTT	CASSPGQGRQPQHF
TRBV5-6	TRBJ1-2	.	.	TGTGCCAGCAGAGCACAGGGTATCTATGGCTACACCTTC	CASRAQGIYGYTF
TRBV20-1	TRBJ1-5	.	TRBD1	TGCAGTGCTAGTGGACAGGGGAATCAGCCCCAGCATTTT	CSASGQGNQPQHF
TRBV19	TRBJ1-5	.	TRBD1	TGTGCCAGTAGTCCACCGGTCCGGGACAGGGGGGGTCAGCCCCAGCATTTT	CASSPPVRDRGGQPQHF
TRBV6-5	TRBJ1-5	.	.	TGTGCCAGCAGCCCGACAGATAGCAATCAGCCCCAGCATTTT	CASSPTDSNQPQHF
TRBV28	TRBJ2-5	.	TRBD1	TGTGCCAGCAGCACCAACCGACAGGGGGAAGAGACCCAGTACTTC	CASSTNRQGEETQYF
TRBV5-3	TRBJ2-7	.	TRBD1	TGTGCCAGAAGCGCCGGGACAGGGGGCTACGAGCAGTACTTC	CARSAGTGGYEQYF
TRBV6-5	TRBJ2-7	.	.	TGTGCCAGCAGTTACGGTCAGGCCTTCTACGAGCAGTACTTC	CASSYGQAFYEQYF
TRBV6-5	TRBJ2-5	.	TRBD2	TGTGCCAGCAGTTACGGTAGCGGGGGAATCCAAGAGACCCAGTACTTC	CASSYGSGGIQETQYF
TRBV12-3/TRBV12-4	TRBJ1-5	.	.	TGTGCCAGCAGTTCACAGGGTGATCAGCCCCAGCATTTT	CASSSQGDQPQHF
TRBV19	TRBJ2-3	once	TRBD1	TGTGCCAGTAGTATAGATGGGACAGGGCGCACCTCTAGCACAGATACGCAGTATTTT	CASSIDGTGRTSSTDTQYF
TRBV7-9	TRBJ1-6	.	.	TGTGCCAGCAGCTTAGAGGCAGGGCCGAATTCACCCCTCCACTTT	CASSLEAGPNSPLHF
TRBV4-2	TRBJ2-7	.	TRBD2	TGTGCCAGCAGCCAAACTAGCGGGGGCAACGAGCAGTACTTC	CASSQTSGGNEQYF
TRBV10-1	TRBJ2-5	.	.	TGCGCCAGCAGCCCGGGACTTGCGGGGGAGACCCAGTACTTC	CASSPGLAGETQYF
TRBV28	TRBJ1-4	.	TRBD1	TGTGCCAGCAGTACGGACAGGGGGCATGAAAAACTGTTTTTT	CASSTDRGHEKLFF